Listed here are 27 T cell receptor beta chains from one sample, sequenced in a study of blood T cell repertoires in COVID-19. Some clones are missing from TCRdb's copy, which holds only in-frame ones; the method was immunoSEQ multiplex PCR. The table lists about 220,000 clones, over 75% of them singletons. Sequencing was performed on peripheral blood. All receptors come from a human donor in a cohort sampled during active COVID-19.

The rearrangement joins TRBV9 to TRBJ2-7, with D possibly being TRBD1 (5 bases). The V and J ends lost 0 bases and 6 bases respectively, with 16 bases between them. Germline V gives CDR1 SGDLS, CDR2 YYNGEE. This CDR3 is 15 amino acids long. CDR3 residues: CASSVDPGIVSEQYF. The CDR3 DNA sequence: TGTGCCAGCAGCGTAGACCCAGGGATCGTAAGCGAGCAGTACTTC.

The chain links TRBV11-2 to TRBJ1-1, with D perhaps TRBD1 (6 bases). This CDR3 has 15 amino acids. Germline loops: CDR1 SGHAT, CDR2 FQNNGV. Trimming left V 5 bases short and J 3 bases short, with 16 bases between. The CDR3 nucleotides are TGTGCCAGCAGCCGAAAAATTACAGGGTACACTGAAGCTTTCTTT. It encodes CASSRKITGYTEAFF.

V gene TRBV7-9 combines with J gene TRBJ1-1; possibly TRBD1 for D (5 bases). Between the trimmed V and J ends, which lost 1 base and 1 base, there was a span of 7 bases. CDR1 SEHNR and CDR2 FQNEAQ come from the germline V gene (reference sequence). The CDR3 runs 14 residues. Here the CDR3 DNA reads TGTGCCAGCAGCTTAGATACAGGGAACACTGAAGCTTTCTTT. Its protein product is CASSLDTGNTEAFF.

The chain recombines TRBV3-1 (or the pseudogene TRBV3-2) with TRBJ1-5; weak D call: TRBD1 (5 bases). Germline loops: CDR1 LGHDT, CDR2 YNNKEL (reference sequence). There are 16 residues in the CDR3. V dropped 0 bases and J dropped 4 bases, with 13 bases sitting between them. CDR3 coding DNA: TGTGCCAGCAGCCAAGATCCAGGGATGGGAAATCAGCCCCAGCATTTT. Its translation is CASSQDPGMGNQPQHF.

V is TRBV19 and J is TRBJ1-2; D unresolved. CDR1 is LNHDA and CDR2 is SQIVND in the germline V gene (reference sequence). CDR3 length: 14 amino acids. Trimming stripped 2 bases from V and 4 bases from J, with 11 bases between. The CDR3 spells CASSIRGYSYGYTF. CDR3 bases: TGTGCCAGTAGTATACGAGGGTATAGCTATGGCTACACCTTC.

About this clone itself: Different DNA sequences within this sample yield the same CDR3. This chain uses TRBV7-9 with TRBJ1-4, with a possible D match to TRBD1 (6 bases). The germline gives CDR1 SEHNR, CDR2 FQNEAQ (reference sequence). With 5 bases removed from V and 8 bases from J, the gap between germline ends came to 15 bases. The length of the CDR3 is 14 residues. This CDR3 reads CASSLGAGGEKLFF. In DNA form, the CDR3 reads TGTGCCAGCAGCCTCGGGGCGGGGGGCGAAAAACTGTTTTTT.

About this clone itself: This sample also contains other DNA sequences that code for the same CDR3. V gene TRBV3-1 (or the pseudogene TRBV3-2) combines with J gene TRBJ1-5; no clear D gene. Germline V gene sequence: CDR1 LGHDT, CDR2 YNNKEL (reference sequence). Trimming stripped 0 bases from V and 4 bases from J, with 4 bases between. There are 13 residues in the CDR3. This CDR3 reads CASSQDRNQPQHF. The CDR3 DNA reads TGTGCCAGCAGCCAAGACAGAAATCAGCCCCAGCATTTT.

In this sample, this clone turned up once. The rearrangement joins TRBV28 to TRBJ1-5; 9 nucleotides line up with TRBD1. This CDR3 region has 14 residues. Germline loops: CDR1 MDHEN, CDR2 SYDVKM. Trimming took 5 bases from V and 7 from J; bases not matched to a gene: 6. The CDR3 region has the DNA TGTGCCAGCAGTCCCACAGGGGGCTCCCAGCCCCAGCATTTT. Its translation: CASSPTGGSQPQHF.

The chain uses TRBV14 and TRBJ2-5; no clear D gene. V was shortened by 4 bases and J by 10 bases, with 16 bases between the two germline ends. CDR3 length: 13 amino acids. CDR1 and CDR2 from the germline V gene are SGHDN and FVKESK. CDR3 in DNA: TGTGCCAGCAGCCCCCCGTCCTCAGTAAGCCAGTACTTC. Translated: CASSPPSSVSQYF.

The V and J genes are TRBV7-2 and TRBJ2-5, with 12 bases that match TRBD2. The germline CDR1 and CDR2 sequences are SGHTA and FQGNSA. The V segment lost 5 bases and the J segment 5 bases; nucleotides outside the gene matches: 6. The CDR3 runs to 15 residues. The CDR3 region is CASSDQGTSGETQYF. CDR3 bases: TGTGCCAGCAGCGACCAAGGGACTAGCGGGGAGACCCAGTACTTC.

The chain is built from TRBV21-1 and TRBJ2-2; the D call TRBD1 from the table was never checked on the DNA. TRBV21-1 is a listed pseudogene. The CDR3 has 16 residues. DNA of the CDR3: TGTGCCAGCAGCGACGACAGGGGGTCGAACACCGGGGAGCTGTTTTTT. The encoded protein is CASSDDRGSNTGELFF.

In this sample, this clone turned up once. CDR3 amino acids: CASGRGVGVENYGYTF. In DNA form, the CDR3 reads TGTGCCAGCGGGAGGGGGGTAGGGGTTGAAAACTATGGCTACACCTTC. The chain employs TRBV9 and TRBJ1-2; D possibly corresponds to TRBD1 (6 bases). In germline, CDR1 is SGDLS, CDR2 YYNGEE. The germline V and J ends were trimmed by 7 bases and 2 bases, with 21 bases remaining between them. The CDR3 contains 16 residues.

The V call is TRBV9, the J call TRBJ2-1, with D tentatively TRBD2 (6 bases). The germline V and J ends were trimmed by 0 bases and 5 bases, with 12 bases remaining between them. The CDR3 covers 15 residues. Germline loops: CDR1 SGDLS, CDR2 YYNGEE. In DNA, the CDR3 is TGTGCCAGCAGCGTAGGGCAGGGAGGACACAATGAGCAGTTCTTC. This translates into CASSVGQGGHNEQFF.

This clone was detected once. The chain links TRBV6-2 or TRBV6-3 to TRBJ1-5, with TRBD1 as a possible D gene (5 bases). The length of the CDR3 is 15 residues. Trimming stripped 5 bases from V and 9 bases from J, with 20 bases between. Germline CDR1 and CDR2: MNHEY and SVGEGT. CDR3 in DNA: TGTGCCAGCAGTGACACGGGCCCGTCAAGGGGGCCCCAGCATTTT. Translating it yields CASSDTGPSRGPQHF.

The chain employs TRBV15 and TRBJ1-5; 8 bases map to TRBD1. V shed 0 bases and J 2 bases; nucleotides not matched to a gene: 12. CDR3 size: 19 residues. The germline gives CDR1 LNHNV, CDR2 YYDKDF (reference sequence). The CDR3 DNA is TGTGCCACCAGCAGAGATCGGGGAATTGGACAGGGAGGCAATCAGCCCCAGCATTTT. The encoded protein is CATSRDRGIGQGGNQPQHF. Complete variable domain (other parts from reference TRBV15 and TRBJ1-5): DAMVIQNPRYQVTQFGKPVTLSCSQTLNHNVMYWYQQKSSQAPKLLFHYYDKDFNNEADTPDNFQSRRPNTSFCFLDIRSPGLGDTAMYLCATSRDRGIGQGGNQPQHFGDGTRLSIL.

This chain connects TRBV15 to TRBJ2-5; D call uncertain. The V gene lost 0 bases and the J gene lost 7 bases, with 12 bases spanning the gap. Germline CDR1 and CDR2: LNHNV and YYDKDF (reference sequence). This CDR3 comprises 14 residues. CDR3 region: CATSRDSRSGTQYF. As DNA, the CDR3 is TGTGCCACCAGCAGAGATTCCCGTTCAGGGACCCAGTACTTC.

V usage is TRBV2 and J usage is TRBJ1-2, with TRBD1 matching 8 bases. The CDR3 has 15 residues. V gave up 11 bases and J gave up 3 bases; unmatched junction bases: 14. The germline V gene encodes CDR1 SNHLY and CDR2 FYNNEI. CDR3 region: CAAEETGGRDYGYTF. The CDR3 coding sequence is TGTGCCGCAGAGGAAACAGGGGGAAGAGACTATGGCTACACCTTC.

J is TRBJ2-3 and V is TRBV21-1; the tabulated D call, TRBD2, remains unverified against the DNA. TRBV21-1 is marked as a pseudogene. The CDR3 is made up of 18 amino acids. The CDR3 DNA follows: TGTGCCAGCAGCAAAGAGAGGACTAGTAAAATAAAGGGAGATACGCAGTATTTT. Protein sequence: CASSKERTSKIKGDTQYF.

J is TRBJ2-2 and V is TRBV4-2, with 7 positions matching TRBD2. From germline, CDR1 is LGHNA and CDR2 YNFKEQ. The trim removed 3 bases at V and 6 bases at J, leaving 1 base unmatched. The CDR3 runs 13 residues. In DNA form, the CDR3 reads TGTGCCAGCAGCCATGGACTAGCCGGGGAGCTGTTTTTT. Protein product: CASSHGLAGELFF.

The CDR3 loop reads CASSLLEGGNSPLHF. The CDR3 region has the DNA TGTGCCAGCAGCTTATTGGAGGGAGGGAATTCACCCCTCCACTTT. V is TRBV7-6 and J is TRBJ1-6, with D hard to call. Germline values: CDR1 SGHVS, CDR2 FNYEAQ. This CDR3 contains 15 residues. V lost 2 bases and J 7 bases, leaving 12 bases between the germline ends.

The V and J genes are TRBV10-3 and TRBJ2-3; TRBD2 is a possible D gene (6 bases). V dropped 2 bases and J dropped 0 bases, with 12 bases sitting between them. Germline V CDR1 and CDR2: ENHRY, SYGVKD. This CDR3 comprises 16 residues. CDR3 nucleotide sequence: TGTGCCATCAGTGAGGGGACTCTTTCTAGCACAGATACGCAGTATTTT. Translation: CAISEGTLSSTDTQYF.

As DNA, the CDR3 is TGTGCCAGCAGACAGTCCAGGAATGAGCAGTTCTTC. This gives the protein CASRQSRNEQFF. The chain recombines TRBV28 with TRBJ2-1, with unresolved D. The CDR3 is 12 amino acids. Germline V gene sequence: CDR1 MDHEN, CDR2 SYDVKM. The ends were cut back, 6 bases at V and 7 bases at J, with 10 bases in the middle.

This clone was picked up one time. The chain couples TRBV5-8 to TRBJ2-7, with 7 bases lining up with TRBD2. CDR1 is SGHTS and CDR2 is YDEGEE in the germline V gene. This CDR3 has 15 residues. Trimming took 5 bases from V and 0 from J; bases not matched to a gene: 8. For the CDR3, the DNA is TGTGCCAGCAGGCTTCCGGGGGGTATCTCCTACGAGCAGTACTTC. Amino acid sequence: CASRLPGGISYEQYF.

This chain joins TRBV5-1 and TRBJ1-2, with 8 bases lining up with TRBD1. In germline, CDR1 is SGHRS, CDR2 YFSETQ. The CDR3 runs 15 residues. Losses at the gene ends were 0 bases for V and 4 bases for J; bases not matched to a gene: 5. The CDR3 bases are TGCGCCAGCAGCTTGGAACAGGGGGGGACCTATGGCTACACCTTC. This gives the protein CASSLEQGGTYGYTF. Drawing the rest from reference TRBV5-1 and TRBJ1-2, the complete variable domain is KAGVTQTPRYLIKTRGQQVTLSCSPISGHRSVSWYQQTPGQGLQFLFEYFSETQRNKGNFPGRFSGRQFSNSRSEMNVSTLELGDSALYLCASSLEQGGTYGYTFGSGTRLTVV.

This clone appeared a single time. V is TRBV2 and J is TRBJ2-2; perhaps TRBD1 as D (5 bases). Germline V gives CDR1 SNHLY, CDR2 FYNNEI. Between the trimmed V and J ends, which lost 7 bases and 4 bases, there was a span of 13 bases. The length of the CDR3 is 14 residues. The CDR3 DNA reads TGTGCCAGCAAGGCGACAGTCTTCACCGGGGAGCTGTTTTTT. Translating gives CASKATVFTGELFF.

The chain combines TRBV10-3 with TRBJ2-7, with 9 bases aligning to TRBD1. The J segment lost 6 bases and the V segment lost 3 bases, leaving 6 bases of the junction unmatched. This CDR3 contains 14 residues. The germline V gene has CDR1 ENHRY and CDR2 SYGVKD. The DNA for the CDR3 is TGTGCCATCAGTGATCCGGGACAGGGTCGCGAGCAGTACTTC. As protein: CAISDPGQGREQYF.

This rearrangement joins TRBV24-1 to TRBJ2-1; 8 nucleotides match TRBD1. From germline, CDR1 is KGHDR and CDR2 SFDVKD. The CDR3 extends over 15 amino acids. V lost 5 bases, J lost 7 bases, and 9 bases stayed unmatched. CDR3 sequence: CATSGTGGRSNEQFF. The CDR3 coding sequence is TGTGCCACCAGTGGAACAGGGGGGAGGAGTAATGAGCAGTTCTTC.